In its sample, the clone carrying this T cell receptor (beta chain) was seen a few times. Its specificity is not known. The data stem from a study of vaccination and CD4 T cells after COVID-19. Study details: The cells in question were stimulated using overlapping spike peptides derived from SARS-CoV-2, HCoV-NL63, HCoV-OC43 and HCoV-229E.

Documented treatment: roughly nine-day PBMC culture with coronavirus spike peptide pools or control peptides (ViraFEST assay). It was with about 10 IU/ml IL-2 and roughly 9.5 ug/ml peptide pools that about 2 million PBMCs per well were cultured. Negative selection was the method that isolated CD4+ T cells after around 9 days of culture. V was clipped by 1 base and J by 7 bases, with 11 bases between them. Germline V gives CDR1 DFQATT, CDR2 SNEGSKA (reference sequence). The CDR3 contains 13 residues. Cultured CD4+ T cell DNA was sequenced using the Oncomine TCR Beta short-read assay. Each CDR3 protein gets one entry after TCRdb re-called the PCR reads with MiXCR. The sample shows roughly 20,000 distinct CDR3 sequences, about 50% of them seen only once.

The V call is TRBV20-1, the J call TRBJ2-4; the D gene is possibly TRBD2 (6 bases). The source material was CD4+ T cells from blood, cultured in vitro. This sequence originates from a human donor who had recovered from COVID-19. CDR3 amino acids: CSARVEGRNIQYF. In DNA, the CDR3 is TGCAGTGCTAGAGTGGAGGGTAGGAACATTCAGTACTTC.